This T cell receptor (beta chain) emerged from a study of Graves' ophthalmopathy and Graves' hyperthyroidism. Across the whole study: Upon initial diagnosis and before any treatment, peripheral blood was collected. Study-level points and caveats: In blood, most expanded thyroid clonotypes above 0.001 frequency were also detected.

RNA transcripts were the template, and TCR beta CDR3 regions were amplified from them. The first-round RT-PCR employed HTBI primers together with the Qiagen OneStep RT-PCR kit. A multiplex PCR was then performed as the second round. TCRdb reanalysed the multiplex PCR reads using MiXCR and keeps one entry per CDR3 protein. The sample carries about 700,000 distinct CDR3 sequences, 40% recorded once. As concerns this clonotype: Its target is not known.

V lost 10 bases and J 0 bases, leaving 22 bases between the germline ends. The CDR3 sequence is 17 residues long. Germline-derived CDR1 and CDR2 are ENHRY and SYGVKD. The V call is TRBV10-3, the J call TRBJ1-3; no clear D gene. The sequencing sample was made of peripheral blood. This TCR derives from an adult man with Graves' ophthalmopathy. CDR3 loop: CASSPPLPLLSGNTIYF. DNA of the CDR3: TGTGCCAGCTCACCACCGTTACCGCTCCTCTCTGGAAACACCATATATTTT.